The entry below describes one TCR beta chain. The data were produced by immunoSEQ multiplex PCR, yet TCRdb's version contains in-frame clones alone and is incomplete. Here the sample spans millions of clones, 85% to 95% being singletons. The source of the sample is a study of shared clonotypes between healthy human individuals. The receptor was isolated from a man aged 18 to 35 in good health. Sequencing used naive CD4+ T cells sorted from blood. Sample subset: CD45RA+ positively selected.

The CDR3 loop is CATSRDQVASATQYF. DNA of the CDR3: TGTGCCACCAGCAGAGATCAGGTTGCCTCGGCGACCCAGTACTTC. This rearrangement joins TRBV15 to TRBJ2-5; D ambiguous. The CDR3 has 15 amino acids. Germline CDR1 LNHNV, CDR2 YYDKDF (reference sequence). The ends were cut back, 0 bases at V and 7 bases at J, with 15 bases in the middle.